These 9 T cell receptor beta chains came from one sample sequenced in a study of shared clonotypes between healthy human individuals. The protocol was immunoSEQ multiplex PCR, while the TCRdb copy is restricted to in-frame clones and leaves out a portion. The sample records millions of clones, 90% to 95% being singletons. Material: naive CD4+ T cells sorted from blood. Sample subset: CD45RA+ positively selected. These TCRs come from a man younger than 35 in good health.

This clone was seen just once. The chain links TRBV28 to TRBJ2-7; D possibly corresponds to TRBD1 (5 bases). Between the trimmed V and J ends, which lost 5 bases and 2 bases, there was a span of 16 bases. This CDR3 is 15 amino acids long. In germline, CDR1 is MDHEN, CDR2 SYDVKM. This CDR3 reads CASSPHQGIPYEQYF. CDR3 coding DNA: TGTGCCAGCAGTCCCCACCAGGGAATTCCCTACGAGCAGTACTTC.

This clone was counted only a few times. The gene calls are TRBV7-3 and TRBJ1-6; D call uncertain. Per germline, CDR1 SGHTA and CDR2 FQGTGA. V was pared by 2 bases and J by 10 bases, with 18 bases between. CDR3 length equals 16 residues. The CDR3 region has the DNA TGTGCCAGCAGCTTAGGGTTGCGGGAAGGCAGCTCACCCCTCCACTTT. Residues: CASSLGLREGSSPLHF. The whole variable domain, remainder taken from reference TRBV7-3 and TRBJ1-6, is GAGVSQTPSNKVTEKGKYVELRCDPISGHTALYWYRQSLGQGPEFLIYFQGTGAADDSGLPNDRFFAVRPEGSVSTLKIQRTERGDSAVYLCASSLGLREGSSPLHFGNGTRLTVT.

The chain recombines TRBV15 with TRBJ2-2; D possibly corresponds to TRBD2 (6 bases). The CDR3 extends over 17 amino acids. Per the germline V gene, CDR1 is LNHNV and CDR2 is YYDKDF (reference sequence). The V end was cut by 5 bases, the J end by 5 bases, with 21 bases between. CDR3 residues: CATSPHSGRINTGELFF. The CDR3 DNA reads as TGTGCCACCAGCCCCCATTCCGGGAGAATCAATACCGGGGAGCTGTTTTTT.

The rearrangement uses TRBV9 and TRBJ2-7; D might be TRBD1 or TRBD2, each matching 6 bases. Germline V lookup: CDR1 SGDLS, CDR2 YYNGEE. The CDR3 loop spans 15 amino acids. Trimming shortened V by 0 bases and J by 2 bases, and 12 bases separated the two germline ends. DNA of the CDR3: TGTGCCAGCAGCGTAGCCCCAGGGGAGGCCTACGAGCAGTACTTC. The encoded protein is CASSVAPGEAYEQYF. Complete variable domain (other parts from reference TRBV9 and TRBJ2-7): DSGVTQTPKHLITATGQRVTLRCSPRSGDLSVYWYQQSLDQGLQFLIQYYNGEERAKGNILERFSAQQFPDLHSELNLSSLELGDSALYFCASSVAPGEAYEQYFGPGTRLTVT.

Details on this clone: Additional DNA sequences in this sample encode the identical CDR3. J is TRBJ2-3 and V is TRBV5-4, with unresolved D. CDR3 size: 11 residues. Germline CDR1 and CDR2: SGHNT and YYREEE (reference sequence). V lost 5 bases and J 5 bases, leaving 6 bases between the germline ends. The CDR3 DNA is TGTGCCAGCAGTCGCGGAGATACGCAGTATTTT. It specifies CASSRGDTQYF.

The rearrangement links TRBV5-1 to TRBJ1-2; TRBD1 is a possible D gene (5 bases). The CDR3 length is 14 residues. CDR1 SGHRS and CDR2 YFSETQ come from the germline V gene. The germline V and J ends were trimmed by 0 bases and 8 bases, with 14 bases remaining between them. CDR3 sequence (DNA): TGCGCCAGCAGCTTGGAGGCAGGGTCGAGAGGCTACACCTTC. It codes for CASSLEAGSRGYTF.

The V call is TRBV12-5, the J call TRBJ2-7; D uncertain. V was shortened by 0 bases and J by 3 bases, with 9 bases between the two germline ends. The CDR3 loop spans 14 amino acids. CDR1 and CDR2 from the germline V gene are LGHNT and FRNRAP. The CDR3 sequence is CASGLVPLNYEQYF. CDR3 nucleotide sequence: TGTGCTAGTGGTTTGGTACCACTCAACTACGAGCAGTACTTC.

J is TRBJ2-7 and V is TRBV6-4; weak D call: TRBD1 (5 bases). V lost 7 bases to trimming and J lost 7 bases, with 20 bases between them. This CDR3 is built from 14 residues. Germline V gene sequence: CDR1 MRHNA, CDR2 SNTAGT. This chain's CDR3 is CASNLDNASGEQYF. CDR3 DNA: TGTGCCAGCAACTTGGACAACGCGTCAGGGGAGCAGTACTTC.

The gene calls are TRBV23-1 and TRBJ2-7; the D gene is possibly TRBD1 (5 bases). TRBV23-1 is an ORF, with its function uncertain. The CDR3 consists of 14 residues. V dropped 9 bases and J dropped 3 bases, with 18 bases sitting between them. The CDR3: CASTLDRRHYEQYF. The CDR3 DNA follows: TGCGCCAGTACCCTTGACAGACGCCACTACGAGCAGTACTTC.